The rows below give T cell receptor beta chains drawn from one sample of a study of technical replicates of blood from four donors. Sequencing was performed with immunoSEQ multiplex PCR; in TCRdb, only in-frame clones are kept and a portion is missing. This sample has more than 60,000 clones, with 85% to 95% found just once. Material for sequencing was T cells isolated from PBMCs. The receptor source for this set is a human donor in good health. CDR3s include the opening cysteine and the closing phenylalanine or tryptophan. The order of the fields is J gene, V gene, D gene, CDR3 protein. The D gene is left open where the match is weak.

j_call: TRBJ2-3
v_call: TRBV29-1
d_call: NA
cdr3_aa: CSVGLAGTDTQYF

j_call: TRBJ2-3
v_call: TRBV10-3
d_call: NA
cdr3_aa: CAISEWQGGGTDTQYF

j_call: TRBJ2-1
v_call: TRBV7-2
d_call: NA
cdr3_aa: CASSLRHTLLNNEQFF

j_call: TRBJ1-3
v_call: TRBV6-1
d_call: TRBD1
cdr3_aa: CASSDFVDRGSGNTIYF

j_call: TRBJ2-1
v_call: TRBV10-1
d_call: TRBD2
cdr3_aa: CASSELLAEVYNEQFF

j_call: TRBJ2-3
v_call: TRBV20-1
d_call: NA
cdr3_aa: CSALVDTQYF

j_call: TRBJ2-1
v_call: TRBV25-1
d_call: NA
cdr3_aa: CASSDVNEQFF

j_call: TRBJ2-3
v_call: TRBV9
d_call: TRBD2
cdr3_aa: CASSASGRFTDTQYF

j_call: TRBJ1-1
v_call: TRBV6-5
d_call: NA
cdr3_aa: CASRRGLNTEAFF

j_call: TRBJ2-1
v_call: TRBV18
d_call: TRBD2
cdr3_aa: CASSPPGFLEREGDEQFF

j_call: TRBJ2-5
v_call: TRBV19
d_call: NA
cdr3_aa: CASSIMSRQGGETQYF

j_call: TRBJ2-1
v_call: TRBV29-1
d_call: TRBD2
cdr3_aa: CSGAGLAGGDEQFF

j_call: TRBJ2-3
v_call: TRBV7-2
d_call: TRBD2
cdr3_aa: CASSITSGTDTQYF

j_call: TRBJ1-2
v_call: TRBV28
d_call: NA
cdr3_aa: CASSRGADIWAGYTF

j_call: TRBJ2-1
v_call: TRBV25-1
d_call: NA
cdr3_aa: CASRIGAGEQFF

j_call: TRBJ2-6
v_call: TRBV19
d_call: NA
cdr3_aa: CASSGPGSGANVLTF

j_call: TRBJ2-7
v_call: TRBV11-3
d_call: TRBD2
cdr3_aa: CASSLGASGRTYEQYF

j_call: TRBJ2-7
v_call: TRBV27
d_call: NA
cdr3_aa: CASSFSGSYEQYF

j_call: TRBJ2-7
v_call: TRBV2
d_call: TRBD1
cdr3_aa: CASSDRVYYEQYF

j_call: TRBJ2-1
v_call: TRBV30
d_call: NA
cdr3_aa: CAWKTGTYNEQFF